This T cell receptor beta chain was identified during a study of cytotoxic CD8 clonotypes in ibrutinib-treated CLL. Sequenced by immunoSEQ multiplex PCR; TCRdb stores in-frame clones only, minus some. The table lists roughly 250,000 clones, 70% of them singletons, with less than 20% in the top ten. The ends were cut back, 1 base at V and 5 bases at J, with 11 bases in the middle. CDR1 is SGHVS and CDR2 is FQNEAQ in the germline V gene. This CDR3 comprises 14 residues. The chain employs TRBV7-8 and TRBJ2-5; no clear D gene. The clonotype originates from a human donor with chronic lymphocytic leukemia. Material: PBMCs, obtained after 24 months of ibrutinib treatment. This chain's CDR3 is CASSLGASQETQYF. CDR3 bases: TGTGCCAGCAGCTTAGGGGCGTCGCAGGAGACCCAGTACTTC.